One sample yielded the 30 T cell receptor beta chains listed below, sequenced in a study of human T cells and chemical hapten exposure. The time point denotes: patch test 1, 2 weeks after DPC sensitization. Treatment: therapeutic diphenylcyclopropenone sensitization with weekly scalp DPC. Extraction yielded total RNA from whole blood (unfractionated). Each CDR3 protein is one row after TCRdb ran MiXCR on the RACE reads. This sample has around 44,000 distinct CDR3 sequences, with 3% to 4% found just once. Sequencing was performed on whole blood, taken in connection with sensitization to the hapten diphenylcyclopropenone (DPC). These receptors were collected from a man between 50 and 59 years old with alopecia areata. Some clones in this sample may be carry-over from other donors' samples.

In its sample, this clonotype was seen many times. The chain couples TRBV7-9 to TRBJ1-2; 8 nucleotides match TRBD1. In germline, CDR1 is SEHNR, CDR2 FQNEAQ (reference sequence). The CDR3 is made up of 14 amino acids. J lost 4 bases, V lost 4 bases, and 5 bases had no gene match. The CDR3 region has the DNA TGTGCCAGCAGCTCAGGGGGCAGATCCTATGGCTACACCTTC. Protein sequence: CASSSGGRSYGYTF.

This clonotype has more than one count but fewer than ten. The chain recombines TRBV19 with TRBJ1-5; TRBD1 might be the D (5 bases). The ends were cut back, 3 bases at V and 4 bases at J, with 25 bases in the middle. Per the germline V gene, CDR1 is LNHDA and CDR2 is SQIVND (reference sequence). The CDR3 covers 19 residues. CDR3 coding DNA: TGTGCCAGTAGTATTCAAAGGACCGCGGCCGGGGGAGGTAATCAGCCCCAGCATTTT. Protein: CASSIQRTAAGGGNQPQHF.

The V gene is TRBV12-3 or TRBV12-4, the J gene TRBJ1-6, with D unresolved. This CDR3 has 14 residues. V was clipped by 3 bases and J by 7 bases, with 10 bases between them. DNA of the CDR3: TGTGCCAGCAGTTTCAAGGGAGGCAATTCACCCCTCCACTTT. It encodes CASSFKGGNSPLHF.

This clonotype came up many times. The CDR3 region is CASSLGPGGPQGDTQYF. DNA for the CDR3: TGCGCCAGCAGCTTAGGCCCGGGAGGGCCTCAAGGAGATACGCAGTATTTT. The chain uses TRBV5-1 and TRBJ2-3, with 8 bases aligning to TRBD2. Germline-derived CDR1 and CDR2 are SGHRS and YFSETQ. The CDR3 extends over 17 amino acids. The V and J ends lost 2 bases and 5 bases, in that order; junction bases with no gene match: 13.

In its sample, this clonotype was seen a few times. Given a much more abundant clone one base away, this may be a read error. The chain links TRBV7-9 to TRBJ2-7, with D unresolved. The CDR3 sequence is 12 residues long. Germline V CDR1 and CDR2: SEHNR, FQNEAQ (reference sequence). CDR3 sequence (DNA): TGTACCAGCAGCACCCTACCCATCGAGCAGTACTTC. It codes for CTSSTLPIEQYF.

The chain combines TRBV10-3 with TRBJ1-4; 9 bases map to TRBD1. Germline V gives CDR1 ENHRY, CDR2 SYGVKD. V was clipped by 3 bases and J by 5 bases; unmatched bases: 1. This CDR3 contains 14 residues. In DNA, the CDR3 is TGTGCCATCAGTGAAGGACAGGGGAATGAAAAACTGTTTTTT. Translated: CAISEGQGNEKLFF.

This clonotype was found many times. The CDR3 coding sequence is TGTGCCAGCAGTTACTCAGGCGGGAGAGGGTCCTACAATGAGCAGTTCTTC. Protein sequence: CASSYSGGRGSYNEQFF. The rearrangement joins TRBV6-5 to TRBJ2-1; TRBD2 aligns across 7 bases. This CDR3 is built from 17 residues. V gave up 0 bases and J gave up 1 base; unmatched junction bases: 6. Germline V CDR1 and CDR2: MNHEY, SVGAGI.

This clonotype was observed at least ten times. In nucleotides, the CDR3 is TGTGCCAGCAGTTTAAGGGGAGTGACTAGCGGGGGGGCAGATACGCAGTATTTT. Translation gives CASSLRGVTSGGADTQYF. The rearrangement uses TRBV27 and TRBJ2-3; 14 bases align to TRBD2. Germline assignment: CDR1 MNHEY and CDR2 SMNVEV (reference sequence). The CDR3 consists of 18 residues. V was pared by 2 bases and J by 4 bases, with 8 bases of the junction left unmatched.

This clonotype was observed many times. The chain links TRBV5-1 to TRBJ2-7; D gene ambiguous. V was shortened by 4 bases and J by 6 bases, with 8 bases between the two germline ends. The CDR3 has 11 amino acids. Germline CDR1 reads SGHRS; CDR2 reads YFSETQ. For the CDR3, the DNA is TGCGCCAGCAGCGGGGATTCCGAGCAGTACTTC. Encoded protein: CASSGDSEQYF.

This clonotype appeared many times. This chain links TRBV6-1 with TRBJ2-1, with D hard to call. The germline V gene has CDR1 MNHNS and CDR2 SASEGT. This CDR3 comprises 14 residues. Trimming stripped 0 bases from V and 5 bases from J, with 8 bases between. The CDR3 loop reads CASSEASYHNEQFF. The CDR3 nucleotides read TGTGCCAGCAGTGAAGCTTCCTACCACAATGAGCAGTTCTTC.

The chain joins TRBV7-6 to TRBJ1-3, with a possible D match to TRBD1 (5 bases). Germline V gene data show CDR1 as SGHVS and CDR2 as FNYEAQ. With 1 base removed from V and 2 bases from J, the gap between germline ends came to 15 bases. The CDR3 spans 17 residues. DNA of the CDR3: TGTGCCAGCAGCTTAGGGCAGGGTTTAACTGCTGGAAACACCATATATTTT. Protein sequence: CASSLGQGLTAGNTIYF.

This clonotype was seen ten or more times. The chain employs TRBV12-3 or TRBV12-4 and TRBJ1-2; D is ambiguous. V lost 6 bases, J lost 2 bases, and 10 bases lay in between. The CDR3 length is 13 residues. CDR3 in amino acids: CASSPTENYGYTF. CDR3 nucleotide sequence: TGTGCCAGCAGCCCGACTGAGAACTATGGCTACACCTTC.

This clonotype was seen at least ten times. This chain links TRBV7-2 with TRBJ2-7; 11 bases map to TRBD2. The CDR3 totals 13 residues. Looked up from germline, CDR1 is SGHTA and CDR2 is FQGNSA. The junction had 3 bases not matched to a gene; V was cut back by 7 bases and J by 4 bases. CDR3 nucleotide sequence: TGTGCCAGCAACCGACTAGCGGGGTACGAGCAGTACTTC. It translates to CASNRLAGYEQYF. The full variable domain, its missing parts supplied by reference TRBV7-2 and TRBJ2-7, is GAGVSQSPSNKVTEKGKDVELRCDPISGHTALYWYRQSLGQGLEFLIYFQGNSAPDKSGLPSDRFSAERTGGSVSTLTIQRTQQEDSAVYLCASNRLAGYEQYFGPGTRLTVT.

This clonotype was found a few times. V gene TRBV11-3 combines with J gene TRBJ2-1; 14 nucleotides align to TRBD2. Germline-derived CDR1 and CDR2 are SGHNT and YENEEA. The V gene end was trimmed by 1 base and the J gene end by 10 bases; junction bases not matched to a gene: 3. The CDR3 is 15 amino acids. The CDR3 DNA is TGTGCCAGCAGCTTAGGACTAGCGGGGGGGGGGGAGCAGTTCTTC. Its translation is CASSLGLAGGGEQFF.

This clonotype was counted at least ten times. CDR3 in DNA: TGTGCCAGCAGATTGCCGGGGGCCAAAAACATTCAGTACTTC. Translated, it gives CASRLPGAKNIQYF. V usage is TRBV9 and J usage is TRBJ2-4, with D possibly matching TRBD2 (5 bases). The V gene's germline CDR1 is SGDLS and CDR2 YYNGEE. The CDR3 loop spans 14 amino acids. Trimming took 5 bases from V and 1 from J, leaving 10 bases between them. The entire variable domain, with the rest obtained from reference TRBV9 and TRBJ2-4, is as follows: DSGVTQTPKHLITATGQRVTLRCSPRSGDLSVYWYQQSLDQGLQFLIQYYNGEERAKGNILERFSAQQFPDLHSELNLSSLELGDSALYFCASRLPGAKNIQYFGAGTRLSVL.

This clonotype was detected ten times or more. The V call is TRBV4-3, the J call TRBJ2-1; maybe TRBD2 (5 bases). Trimming removed 1 base at V and 3 bases at J, with 19 bases between. This CDR3 spans 18 amino acids. Germline V gene sequence: CDR1 LGHNA, CDR2 YSLEER. The CDR3: CASSQAPFGLAGYNEQFF. CDR3 coding DNA: TGCGCCAGCAGCCAAGCGCCTTTCGGGCTAGCCGGCTACAATGAGCAGTTCTTC.

This clonotype was recorded at least ten times. The V call is TRBV6-1, the J call TRBJ1-2; D perhaps matches TRBD1 (5 bases). Between the trimmed V and J ends, which lost 2 bases and 6 bases, there was a span of 16 bases. Germline V gene sequence: CDR1 MNHNS, CDR2 SASEGT. This CDR3 region has 15 residues. The CDR3 reads CASSERWRSGHGYTF. As DNA, the CDR3 is TGTGCCAGCAGTGAAAGATGGAGGTCAGGGCATGGCTACACCTTC.

This clonotype was counted many times. The chain links TRBV21-1 to TRBJ2-3; the table's D call, TRBD1, was not checked against the DNA. TRBV21-1 is shown as a pseudogene. This CDR3 comprises 17 residues. This CDR3 is CASSQEQPGTVTDTQYF. CDR3 DNA: TGTGCCAGCAGCCAAGAACAGCCCGGGACAGTCACAGATACGCAGTATTTT.

In this sample, this clonotype turned up many times. The V gene is TRBV10-2, the J gene TRBJ1-3; 8 nucleotides match TRBD1. The V gene end was trimmed by 1 base and the J gene end by 2 bases; junction bases not matched to a gene: 4. This CDR3 is built from 16 residues. Germline CDR1 is WSHSY and CDR2 is SAAADI. CDR3 bases: TGCGCCAGCAGTGAGTACGAGACAGGGGCTGGAAACACCATATATTTT. Protein: CASSEYETGAGNTIYF.

The chain employs TRBV20-1 and TRBJ2-7; TRBD1 is a possible D gene (6 bases). The CDR3 is made up of 15 amino acids. Germline V gives CDR1 DFQATT, CDR2 SNEGSKA (reference sequence). Trimming removed 3 bases from V and 1 base from J, with 16 bases in between. CDR3 sequence reads: CSASYGRDISYEQYF. CDR3 sequence (DNA): TGCAGTGCTAGTTACGGCCGGGACATTTCCTACGAGCAGTACTTC.

This clonotype was found many times. The chain couples TRBV20-1 to TRBJ2-3, with 10 bases lining up with TRBD2. The ends lost 2 bases at V and 0 bases at J; junction bases unmatched: 5. The CDR3 is 16 amino acids. The germline V gene has CDR1 DFQATT and CDR2 SNEGSKA (reference sequence). The CDR3 region is CSARRTSGISTDTQYF. CDR3 DNA: TGCAGTGCTAGACGTACTAGCGGGATCAGCACAGATACGCAGTATTTT.

This clonotype was seen at least ten times. V gene TRBV10-1 combines with J gene TRBJ2-5; 7 nucleotides match TRBD2. J lost 6 bases, V lost 3 bases, and 7 bases had no gene match. Germline assignment: CDR1 WNHNN and CDR2 SYGVQD (reference sequence). The CDR3 has 14 amino acids. Here the CDR3 DNA reads TGCGCCAGCAGTGATGCGGGAGCCAGGAAGACCCAGTACTTC. It is translated as CASSDAGARKTQYF.

This clonotype was detected ten times or more. This chain joins TRBV7-3 and TRBJ2-1; 9 bases are a match to TRBD2. This CDR3 comprises 18 residues. Germline V gene data show CDR1 as SGHTA and CDR2 as FQGTGA. The V gene end was trimmed by 5 bases and the J gene end by 7 bases; junction bases not matched to a gene: 18. For the CDR3, the DNA is TGTGCCAGCAGCCCGGAGGGAGCTAGCGGGACTAGGAGGAATGAGCAGTTCTTC. Translation gives CASSPEGASGTRRNEQFF.

This clonotype was counted at least ten times. The chain has TRBV29-1 and TRBJ2-3; D gene unclear. Germline values: CDR1 SQVTM, CDR2 ANQGSEA. Trimming took off 4 bases at V and 5 bases at J, with 10 bases between the two ends. The CDR3 loop spans 12 amino acids. As DNA, the CDR3 is TGCAGCGTTGTTCCTGAACGAGATACGCAGTATTTT. Translating it yields CSVVPERDTQYF.

This clonotype was detected ten times or more. The chain employs TRBV10-3 and TRBJ2-1; the match to TRBD2 covers 9 bases. J was trimmed by 15 bases and V by 6 bases; bases with no gene match: 21. The CDR3 has 16 residues. Germline V gene sequence: CDR1 ENHRY, CDR2 SYGVKD. CDR3 in amino acids: CAIRGGASGKSPAGFF. The CDR3 DNA sequence: TGTGCCATCAGGGGAGGGGCTAGCGGGAAATCTCCTGCGGGGTTCTTC.

This clonotype was observed at least ten times. J is TRBJ1-4 and V is TRBV27; D gene ambiguous. Trimming pared 4 bases from V and 2 bases from J, leaving 26 bases between. This CDR3 is built from 20 residues. The germline gives CDR1 MNHEY, CDR2 SMNVEV (reference sequence). The CDR3 coding sequence is TGTGCCAGCAGTTACCGGAGCGCGGCATTGGGTGGCCGTACTAATGAAAAACTGTTTTTT. Translating gives CASSYRSAALGGRTNEKLFF.

This clonotype showed up many times. This chain joins TRBV29-1 and TRBJ2-7; D not resolved. Trimming cost V 2 bases and J 2 bases, with 10 bases left between them. Germline V CDR1 and CDR2: SQVTM, ANQGSEA. This CDR3 is 13 amino acids long. In nucleotides, the CDR3 is TGCAGCGTTGAAAATCCACCCACCTACGAGCAGTACTTC. Its protein product is CSVENPPTYEQYF.

This clonotype appeared many times. The chain is built from TRBV7-9 and TRBJ2-7; no reliable D call. The CDR3 runs 16 residues. Trimming left V 3 bases short and J 0 bases short, with 15 bases between. Per the germline V gene, CDR1 is SEHNR and CDR2 is FQNEAQ (reference sequence). CDR3 loop: CASSLWGIHSSYEQYF. The CDR3 DNA sequence: TGTGCCAGCAGCTTGTGGGGAATACACTCCTCCTACGAGCAGTACTTC.

This clonotype occurred many times. The chain combines TRBV9 with TRBJ2-3; the match to TRBD2 covers 12 bases. This CDR3 comprises 18 residues. V lost 0 bases to trimming and J lost 1 base; unmatched junction nucleotides: 6. CDR1 is SGDLS, CDR2 YYNGEE, per germline. The CDR3 bases are TGTGCCAGCAGCGTAGGGCCTAGCGGGAGGGCCCGCACAGATACGCAGTATTTT. It codes for CASSVGPSGRARTDTQYF.

This clonotype has ten or more counts. J is TRBJ2-3 and V is TRBV5-5; D uncertain. CDR1 and CDR2 from the germline V gene are SGHKS and YYEKEE (reference sequence). The CDR3 sequence is 11 residues long. Trimming took 4 bases from V and 7 from J, leaving 7 bases between them. This CDR3 is CASSPSNTQYF. CDR3 in DNA: TGTGCCAGCAGCCCCAGTAATACGCAGTATTTT. Drawing the rest from reference TRBV5-5 and TRBJ2-3, the complete variable domain is DAGVTQSPTHLIKTRGQQVTLRCSPISGHKSVSWYQQVLGQGPQFIFQYYEKEERGRGNFPDRFSARQFPNYSSELNVNALLLGDSALYLCASSPSNTQYFGPGTRLTVL.